The rows below give T cell receptor beta chains drawn from one sample of a study of CD4+ T cells in melanoma. This table comes from immunoSEQ multiplex PCR, and its TCRdb copy is limited to in-frame clones, with some not included. The sample yields 18,000 or so clones, roughly 80% seen once. The sample taken for sequencing was cells from a culture (not recorded whether cultured in vitro). Receptors were obtained from a human donor with melanoma. Each CDR3 is given with its conserved first and last residue. A D gene is named only where the DNA matches it firmly. Rows give clone size only sometimes, using once, few, many, or a class for an expanded clone.

NA NA TRBJ2-1 15 TRBV6-5 TGTGCCAGCAGTTTACAGGCCAGCTCCTACAATGAGCAGTTCTTC CASSLQASSYNEQFF
NA NA TRBJ1-5 16 TRBV19 TGTGCCAGTAGTATGTCTACAGGGTTTAGCAATCAGCCCCAGCATTTT CASSMSTGFSNQPQHF
once NA TRBJ1-2 17 TRBV9 TGTGCCAGCAGCCTCTCCCTCCAGGGGAAGAATAACTATGGCTACACCTTC CASSLSLQGKNNYGYTF
NA TRBD1 TRBJ2-2 13 TRBV29-1 TGCAGCGTTCGGACAGGGGGCACCGGGGAGCTGTTTTTT CSVRTGGTGELFF
NA TRBD1 TRBJ1-1 13 TRBV6-5 TGTGCCAGCAGAAGGACAGGGGGCACTGAAGCTTTCTTT CASRRTGGTEAFF
NA TRBD1 TRBJ2-3 12 TRBV30 TGTGCCTGGAGTCGTCAGGGGGTCGGCAGGTATTTT CAWSRQGVGRYF
NA NA TRBJ1-2 14 TRBV13 TGTGCCAGCAGCTCGGGGGGGGAACCCTATGGCTACACCTTC CASSSGGEPYGYTF
few TRBD1 TRBJ1-6 16 TRBV7-9 TGTGCCAGCAGCCAGGGACAGGGATTCTATAATTCACCCCTCCACTTT CASSQGQGFYNSPLHF
few TRBD1 TRBJ2-7 15 TRBV5-8 TGTGCCAGCAGCTTGCCGCCGACAGGGTCCTACGAGCAGTACTTC CASSLPPTGSYEQYF
few TRBD1 TRBJ1-1 14 TRBV6-1 TGTGCCAGCAAGCCCGGACAGGGGAACACTGAAGCTTTCTTT CASKPGQGNTEAFF
NA TRBD2 TRBJ2-7 18 TRBV14 TGTGCCAGCAGCCAAGTTTCCACCGGGCTAGCGGGATCCTACGAGCAGTACTTC CASSQVSTGLAGSYEQYF
NA NA TRBJ2-3 15 TRBV4-2 TGTGCCAGCAGCCGGGGGGGGCAAGTTACAGATACGCAGTATTTT CASSRGGQVTDTQYF
once NA TRBJ2-7 14 TRBV6-5 TGTGCCAGCAAGACCTCACAGGGAGTGGACGAGCAGTACTTC CASKTSQGVDEQYF
NA NA TRBJ1-2 13 TRBV2 TGTGCCAGCACACTGACCCCCCGTTATGGCTACACCTTC CASTLTPRYGYTF
NA NA TRBJ2-2 16 TRBV5-1 TGCGCCAGCAGCCCAAGGACAACCACGAACACCGGGGAGCTGTTTTTT CASSPRTTTNTGELFF
NA NA TRBJ2-7 14 TRBV18 TGTGCCAGCTCACCACAGGTCGGGACCTACGAGCAGTACTTC CASSPQVGTYEQYF
NA NA TRBJ2-7 15 TRBV5-1 TGCGCCAGCAGCTTGGGCCGCCAGGAGAACTACGAGCAGTACTTC CASSLGRQENYEQYF
once NA TRBJ1-6 13 TRBV9 TGTGCCAGCAGCTGGGGCTATAATTCACCCCTCCACTTT CASSWGYNSPLHF
NA NA TRBJ1-6 13 TRBV10-3 TGTGCCATCAGTGAGCGCGGAAATTCACCCCTCCACTTT CAISERGNSPLHF
NA TRBD1 TRBJ1-2 14 TRBV7-2 TGTGCCAGCAGTGGCCCGGGACAGTCCTATGGCTACACCTTC CASSGPGQSYGYTF
NA NA TRBJ2-7 13 TRBV6-6 TGTGCCAGCAGTTACTCGGCTAACTACGCGCAGTACTTC CASSYSANYAQYF
NA TRBD1 TRBJ1-4 16 TRBV10-3 TGTGCCATCAGTGAGGGACAGGGTAATTTACGTGAAAAACTGTTTTTT CAISEGQGNLREKLFF
NA NA TRBJ1-6 16 TRBV5-1 TGCGCCAGCAGCTCTCAGGGCTACTCCTATAATTCACCCCTCCACTTT CASSSQGYSYNSPLHF
NA NA TRBJ2-5 14 TRBV5-1 TGCGCCAGCAACAACCAGGGGGGCCAAGAGACCCAGTACTTC CASNNQGGQETQYF
NA NA TRBJ1-2 15 TRBV19 TGTGCCAGTAGTTCGACAGGAGCCGCACACTATGGCTACACCTTC CASSSTGAAHYGYTF
NA NA TRBJ2-1 15 TRBV5-8 TGTGCCAGCAGCCCTCTCCCAAGCTCCTACAATGAGCAGTTCTTC CASSPLPSSYNEQFF
NA NA TRBJ2-7 17 TRBV9 TGTGCCAGCAGCGCTCTATGGCTTACAGCACGAACCTACGAGCAGTACTTC CASSALWLTARTYEQYF
NA TRBD2 TRBJ2-5 14 TRBV9 TGTGCCAGCAGCCCCCTAGCGGGGTCGGAGACCCAGTACTTC CASSPLAGSETQYF
NA NA TRBJ2-2 14 TRBV5-1 TGCGCCAGCAGCTTTTACACCGACACCGCGGAGCTGTTTTTT CASSFYTDTAELFF
few NA TRBJ1-2 12 TRBV29-1 TGCAGCGTTGGGGCAGGAAACTATGGCTACACCTTC CSVGAGNYGYTF
NA TRBD1 TRBJ1-4 16 TRBV19 TGTGCCAGTAGTAGACAGGGGAAGAGCACTAATGAAAAACTGTTTTTT CASSRQGKSTNEKLFF
NA TRBD1 TRBJ1-3 16 TRBV9 TGTGCCAGCAGCGTAGTGCAAGGGGGCGGTGGAAACACCATATATTTT CASSVVQGGGGNTIYF
few NA TRBJ2-2 16 TRBV7-9 TGTGCCAGCAGCTTGGGAGGGACAGCGAACACCGGGGAGCTGTTTTTT CASSLGGTANTGELFF
NA NA TRBJ1-2 14 TRBV12-5 TGTGCTAGTGGTTTGGTAGGAACCCGCGCTGGCTACACCTTC CASGLVGTRAGYTF